Sequencing of this T cell receptor beta chain was carried out in a study of blood T cell repertoires in COVID-19. As for the study in general: Researchers got acute and convalescent COVID-19 samples from the United States, Italy and Spain. PBMCs, B-cell-depleted T cells, or T cells were the source of the cDNA or gDNA that made up the material.

The ends lost 4 bases at V and 3 bases at J; junction bases unmatched: 10. The length of the CDR3 is 16 residues. The germline V gene encodes CDR1 SGHRS and CDR2 YFSETQ. Per the original data handling: Amplified reference gene primers provided the basis for estimating nucleated cell counts. The assay was immunoSEQ multiplex PCR, and TCRdb's table has in-frame clones only and misses some. The D gene and trimming were derived from the DNA, and the V and J assignments and clone size from that table. The table has 270,000 or so clones, 70% to 90% seen once. The Seattle patients joined while their infection was active and were tracked longitudinally afterward.

Sequenced input: peripheral blood. This sequence joins TRBV5-1 and TRBJ2-1, with 7 bases identical to TRBD2. The source of this sequence is a woman younger than 45 with COVID-19, enrolled during active disease. The CDR3 loop is CASSPYQTSIYNEQFF. CDR3 sequence (DNA): TGCGCCAGCAGCCCGTATCAGACTAGCATCTACAATGAGCAGTTCTTC.